The T cell receptor beta chain under discussion was sequenced for a study of blood T cells in healthy people across ages. The sample holds many counts of this clonotype. From germline, CDR1 is SGHTA and CDR2 FQGNSA. This CDR3 comprises 15 residues. The V end lost 1 base, the J end lost 0 bases, and 4 bases lay between the germline ends. Primed by a sample-barcoded 5' primer and a J-beta primer mix, a second PCR proceeded for about 6 to 11 cycles. TCRdb fed the 5' RACE reads into MiXCR, producing one record per CDR3 protein. The table records about 1.4 million distinct CDR3 sequences, around 55% of them present only once.

The sequenced sample consisted of blood. This TCR derives from a man aged 18 to 30 in good health. The chain couples TRBV7-2 to TRBJ2-6; no clear D. For the CDR3, the DNA is TGTGCCAGCAGCTTAGTCCGCTCTGGGGCCAACGTCCTGACTTTC. Translation: CASSLVRSGANVLTF. The variable domain in full, completed from reference TRBV7-2 and TRBJ2-6, reads GAGVSQSPSNKVTEKGKDVELRCDPISGHTALYWYRQSLGQGLEFLIYFQGNSAPDKSGLPSDRFSAERTGGSVSTLTIQRTQQEDSAVYLCASSLVRSGANVLTFGAGSRLTVL.